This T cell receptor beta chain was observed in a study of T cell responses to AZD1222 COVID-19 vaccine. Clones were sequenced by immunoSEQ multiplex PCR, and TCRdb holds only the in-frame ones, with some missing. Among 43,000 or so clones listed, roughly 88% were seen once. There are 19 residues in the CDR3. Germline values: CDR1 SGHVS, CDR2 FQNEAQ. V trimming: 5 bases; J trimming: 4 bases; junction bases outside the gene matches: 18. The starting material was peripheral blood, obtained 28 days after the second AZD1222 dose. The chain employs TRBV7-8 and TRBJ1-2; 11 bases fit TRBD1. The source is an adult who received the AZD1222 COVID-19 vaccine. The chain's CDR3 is CASSPRDRGSLRLVYGYTF. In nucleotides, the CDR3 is TGTGCCAGCAGCCCGCGGGACAGGGGGAGTCTTCGCTTAGTCTATGGCTACACCTTC.